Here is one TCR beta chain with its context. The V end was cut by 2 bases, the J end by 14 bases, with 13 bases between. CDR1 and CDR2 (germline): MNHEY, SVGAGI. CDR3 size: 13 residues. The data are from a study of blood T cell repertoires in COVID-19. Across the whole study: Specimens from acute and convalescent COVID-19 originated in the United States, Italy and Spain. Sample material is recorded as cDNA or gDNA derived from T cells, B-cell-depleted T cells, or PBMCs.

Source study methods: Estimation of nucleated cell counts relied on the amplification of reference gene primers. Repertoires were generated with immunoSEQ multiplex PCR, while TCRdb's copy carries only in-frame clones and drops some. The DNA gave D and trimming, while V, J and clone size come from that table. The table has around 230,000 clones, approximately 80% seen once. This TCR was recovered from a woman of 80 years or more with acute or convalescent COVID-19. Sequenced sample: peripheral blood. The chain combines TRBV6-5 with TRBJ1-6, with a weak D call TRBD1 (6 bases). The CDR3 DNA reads TGTGCCAGCAGTTACATTGGGGGCTGGGCCCTCCACTTT. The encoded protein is CASSYIGGWALHF.